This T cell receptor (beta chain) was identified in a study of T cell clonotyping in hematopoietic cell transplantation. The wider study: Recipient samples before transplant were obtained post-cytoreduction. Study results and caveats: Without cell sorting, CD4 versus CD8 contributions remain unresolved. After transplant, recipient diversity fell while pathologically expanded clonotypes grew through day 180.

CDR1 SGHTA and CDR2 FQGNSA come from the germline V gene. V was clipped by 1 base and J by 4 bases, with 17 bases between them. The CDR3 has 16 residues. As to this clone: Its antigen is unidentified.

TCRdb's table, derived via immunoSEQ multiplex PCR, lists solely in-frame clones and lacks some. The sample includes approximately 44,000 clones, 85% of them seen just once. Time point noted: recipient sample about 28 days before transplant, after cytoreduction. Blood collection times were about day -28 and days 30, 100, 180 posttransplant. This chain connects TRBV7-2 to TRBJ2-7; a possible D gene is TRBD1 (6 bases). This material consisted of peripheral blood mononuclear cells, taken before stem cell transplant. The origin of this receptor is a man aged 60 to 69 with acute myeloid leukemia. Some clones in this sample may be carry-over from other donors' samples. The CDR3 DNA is TGTGCCAGCAGCTTAGGACGCGGTGGGGGCCGGTACGAGCAGTACTTC. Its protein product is CASSLGRGGGRYEQYF.